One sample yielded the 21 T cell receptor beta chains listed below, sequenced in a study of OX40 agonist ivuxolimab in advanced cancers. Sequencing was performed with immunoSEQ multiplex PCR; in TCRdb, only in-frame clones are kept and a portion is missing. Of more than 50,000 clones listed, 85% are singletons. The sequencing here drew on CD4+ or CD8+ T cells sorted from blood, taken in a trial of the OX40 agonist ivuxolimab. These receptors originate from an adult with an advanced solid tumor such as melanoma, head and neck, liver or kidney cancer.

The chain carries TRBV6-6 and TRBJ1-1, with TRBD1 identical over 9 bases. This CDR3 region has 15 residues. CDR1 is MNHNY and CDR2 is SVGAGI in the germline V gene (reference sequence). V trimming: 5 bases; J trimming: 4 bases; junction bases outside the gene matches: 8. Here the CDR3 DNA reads TGTGCCAGCAGTGGACCGGGACAGGGCGCCACTGAAGCTTTCTTT. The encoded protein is CASSGPGQGATEAFF.

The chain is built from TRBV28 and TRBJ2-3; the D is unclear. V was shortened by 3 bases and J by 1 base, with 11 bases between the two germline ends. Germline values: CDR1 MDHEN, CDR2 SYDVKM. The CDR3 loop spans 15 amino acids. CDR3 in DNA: TGTGCCAGCAGTTTCCCCCGACCCGGCACAGATACGCAGTATTTT. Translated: CASSFPRPGTDTQYF.

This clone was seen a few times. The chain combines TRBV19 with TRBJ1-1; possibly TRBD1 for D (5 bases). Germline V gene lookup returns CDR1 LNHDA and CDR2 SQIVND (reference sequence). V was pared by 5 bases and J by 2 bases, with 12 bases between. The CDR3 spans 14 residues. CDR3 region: CASSEGRLNTEAFF. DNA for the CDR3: TGTGCCAGTAGTGAGGGACGGCTAAACACTGAAGCTTTCTTT.

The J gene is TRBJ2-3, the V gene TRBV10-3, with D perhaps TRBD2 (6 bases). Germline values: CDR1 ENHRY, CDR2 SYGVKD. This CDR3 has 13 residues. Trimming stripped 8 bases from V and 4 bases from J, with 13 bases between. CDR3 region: CAIGASEADTQYF. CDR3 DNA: TGTGCCATCGGGGCTAGCGAGGCAGATACGCAGTATTTT.

The CDR3 region has the DNA TGTGCCAGCTCACCCCCCCAGCGGGGGGGCGTCCAAGAGACCCAGTACTTC. It specifies CASSPPQRGGVQETQYF. This chain connects TRBV18 to TRBJ2-5; 10 nucleotides agree with TRBD2. CDR3 length equals 17 residues. CDR1 is KGHSH and CDR2 is LQKENI in the germline V gene. With V trimmed by 3 bases and J by 1 base, 8 bases remained unmatched.

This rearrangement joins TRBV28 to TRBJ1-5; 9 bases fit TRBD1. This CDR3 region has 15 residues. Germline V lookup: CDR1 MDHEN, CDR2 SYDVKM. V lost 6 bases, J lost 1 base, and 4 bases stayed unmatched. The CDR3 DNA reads TGTGCCAGCAGCCTCACAGGGGGCAGCAATCAGCCCCAGCATTTT. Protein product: CASSLTGGSNQPQHF.

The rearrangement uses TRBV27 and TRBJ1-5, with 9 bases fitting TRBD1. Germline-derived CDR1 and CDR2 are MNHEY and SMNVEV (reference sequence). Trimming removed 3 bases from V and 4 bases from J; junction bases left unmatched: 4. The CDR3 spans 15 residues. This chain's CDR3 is CASSLGQGLNQPQHF. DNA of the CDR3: TGTGCCAGCAGTTTGGGACAGGGATTAAATCAGCCCCAGCATTTT.

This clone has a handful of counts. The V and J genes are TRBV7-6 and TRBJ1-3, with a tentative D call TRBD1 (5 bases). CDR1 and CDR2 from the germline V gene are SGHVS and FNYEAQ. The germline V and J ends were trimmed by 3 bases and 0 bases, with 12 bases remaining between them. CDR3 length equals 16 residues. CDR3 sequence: CASSLTAPYSGNTIYF. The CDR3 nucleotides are TGTGCCAGCAGCTTGACAGCTCCTTACTCTGGAAACACCATATATTTT. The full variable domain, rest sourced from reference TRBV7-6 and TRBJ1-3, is GAGVSQSPRYKVTKRGQDVALRCDPISGHVSLYWYRQALGQGPEFLTYFNYEAQQDKSGLPNDRFSAERPEGSISTLTIQRTEQRDSAMYRCASSLTAPYSGNTIYFGEGSWLTVV.

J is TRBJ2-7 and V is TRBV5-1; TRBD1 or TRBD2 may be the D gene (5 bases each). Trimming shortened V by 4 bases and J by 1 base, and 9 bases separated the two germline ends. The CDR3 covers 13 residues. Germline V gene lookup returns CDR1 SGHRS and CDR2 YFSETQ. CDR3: CASSRDGSYEQYF. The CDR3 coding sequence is TGCGCCAGCAGCCGGGACGGATCCTACGAGCAGTACTTC. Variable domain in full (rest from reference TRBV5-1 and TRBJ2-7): KAGVTQTPRYLIKTRGQQVTLSCSPISGHRSVSWYQQTPGQGLQFLFEYFSETQRNKGNFPGRFSGRQFSNSRSEMNVSTLELGDSALYLCASSRDGSYEQYFGPGTRLTVT.

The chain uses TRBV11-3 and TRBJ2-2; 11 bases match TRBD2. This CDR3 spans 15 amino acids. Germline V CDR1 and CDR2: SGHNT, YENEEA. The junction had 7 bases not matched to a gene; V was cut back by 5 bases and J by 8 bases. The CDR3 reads CASSPTSGGSGELFF. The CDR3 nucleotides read TGTGCCAGCAGCCCTACTAGCGGGGGATCTGGGGAGCTGTTTTTT.

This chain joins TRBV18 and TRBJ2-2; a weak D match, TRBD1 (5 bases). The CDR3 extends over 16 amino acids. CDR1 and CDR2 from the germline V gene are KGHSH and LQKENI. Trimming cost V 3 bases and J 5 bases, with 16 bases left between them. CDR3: CASSPNRGPSTGELFF. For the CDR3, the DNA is TGTGCCAGCTCACCTAATAGGGGCCCATCGACCGGGGAGCTGTTTTTT.

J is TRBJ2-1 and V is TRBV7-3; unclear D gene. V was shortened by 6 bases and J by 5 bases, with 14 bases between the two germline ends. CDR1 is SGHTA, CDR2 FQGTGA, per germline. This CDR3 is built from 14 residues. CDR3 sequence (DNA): TGTGCCAGCAGTGCCACAGTATCTAACAATGAGCAGTTCTTC. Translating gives CASSATVSNNEQFF.

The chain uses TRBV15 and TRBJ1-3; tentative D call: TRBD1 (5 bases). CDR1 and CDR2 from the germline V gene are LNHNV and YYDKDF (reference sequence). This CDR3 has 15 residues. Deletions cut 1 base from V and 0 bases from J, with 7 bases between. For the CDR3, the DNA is TGTGCCACCAGCAGAGGCGACAGCTCTGGAAACACCATATATTTT. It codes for CATSRGDSSGNTIYF.

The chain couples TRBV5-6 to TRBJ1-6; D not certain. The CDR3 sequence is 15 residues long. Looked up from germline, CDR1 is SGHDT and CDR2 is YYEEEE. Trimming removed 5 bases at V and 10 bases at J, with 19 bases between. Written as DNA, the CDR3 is TGTGCCAGCAGGGGCGGGTCGTCCGATAGCTCACCCCTCCACTTT. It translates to CASRGGSSDSSPLHF.

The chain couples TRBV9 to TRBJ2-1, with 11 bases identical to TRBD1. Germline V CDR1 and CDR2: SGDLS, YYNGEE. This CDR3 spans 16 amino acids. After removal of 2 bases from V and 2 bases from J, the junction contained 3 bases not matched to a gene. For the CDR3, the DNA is TGTGCCAGCAGCGTTCGGACAGGGGGCCCCTACAATGAGCAGTTCTTC. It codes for CASSVRTGGPYNEQFF.

The CDR3 sequence is CASSYSGVPGTEAFF. The CDR3 DNA is TGTGCCAGCAGTTACTCGGGGGTGCCGGGCACTGAAGCTTTCTTT. V usage is TRBV6-5 and J usage is TRBJ1-1; possible D gene TRBD1, 5 bases. V shed 0 bases and J shed 4 bases, with 12 bases lying between them. This CDR3 has 15 amino acids. Germline CDR1 is MNHEY and CDR2 is SVGAGI.

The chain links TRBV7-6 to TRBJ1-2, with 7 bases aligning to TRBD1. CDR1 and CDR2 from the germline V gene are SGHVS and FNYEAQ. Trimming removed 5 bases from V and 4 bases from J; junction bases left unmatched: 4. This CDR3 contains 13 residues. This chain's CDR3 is CASSTTGAYGYTF. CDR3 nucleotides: TGTGCCAGCAGCACTACAGGGGCCTATGGCTACACCTTC.

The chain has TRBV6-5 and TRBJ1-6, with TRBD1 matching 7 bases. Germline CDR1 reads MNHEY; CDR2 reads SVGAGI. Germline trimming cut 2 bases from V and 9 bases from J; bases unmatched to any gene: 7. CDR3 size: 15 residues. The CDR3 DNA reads TGTGCCAGCAGTTACACGCCTAGACAGGGTTCACCCCTCCACTTT. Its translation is CASSYTPRQGSPLHF.

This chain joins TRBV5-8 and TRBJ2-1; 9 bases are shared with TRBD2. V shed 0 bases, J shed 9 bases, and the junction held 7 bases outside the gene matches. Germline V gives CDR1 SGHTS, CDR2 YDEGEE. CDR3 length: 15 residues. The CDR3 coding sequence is TGTGCCAGCAGCTTGGGCGTAGCGGGAGCGGTTGAGCAGTTCTTC. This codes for CASSLGVAGAVEQFF.

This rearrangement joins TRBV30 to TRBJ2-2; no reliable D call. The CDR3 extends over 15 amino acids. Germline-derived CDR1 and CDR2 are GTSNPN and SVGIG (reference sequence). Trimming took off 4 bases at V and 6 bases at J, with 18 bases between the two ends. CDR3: CAWTADGIGSGELFF. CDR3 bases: TGTGCCTGGACCGCCGATGGGATCGGGTCCGGGGAGCTGTTTTTT.

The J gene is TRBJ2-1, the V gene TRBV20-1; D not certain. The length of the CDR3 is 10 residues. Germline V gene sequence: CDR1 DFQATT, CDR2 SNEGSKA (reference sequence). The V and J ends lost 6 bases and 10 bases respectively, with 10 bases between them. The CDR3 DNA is TGCAGTGCACAGATCGGGGAGCAGTTCTTC. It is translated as CSAQIGEQFF.